Listed below are T cell receptor beta chains from one sample, sequenced in a study of Tregs in tolerant kidney transplant recipients. Profiling relied on immunoSEQ multiplex PCR, and the TCRdb table lists in-frame clones only, not all of them. The table includes nearly 50,000 clones, approximately 89% detected once. The source was CD8+ T cells from blood (PBMCs), collected 12 months after the transplant. The receptor set was obtained from a human patient who received a combined kidney and bone marrow transplant. Part of the T cells may come from the graft donor. Each CDR3 is given with its conserved first and last residue. Fields, in order: J gene, V gene, CDR3 protein.

>TRBJ2-5|TRBV11-2
CASSLGLAVLQETQYF
>TRBJ2-2|TRBV19
CASMWGLNTGELFF
>TRBJ1-3|TRBV28
CASSFGNTIYF
>TRBJ2-3|TRBV28
CASSFPPGLSSTDTQYF
>TRBJ2-1|TRBV12-5
CASGLTSSYNNEQFF
>TRBJ2-3|TRBV9
CASSPRRIIGTDTQYF
>TRBJ2-1|TRBV19
CASSINRERKYEQFF
>TRBJ2-7|TRBV29-1
CSGKETTVPATSSYEQYF
>TRBJ2-7|TRBV5-1
CASSFAAGEQYF
>TRBJ2-1|TRBV27
CASSSLRTSGSGNEQFF
>TRBJ2-7|TRBV19
CASSIGTSGTYEQYF
>TRBJ2-3|TRBV7-8
CASSWGLADPLDTQYF
>TRBJ1-1|TRBV4-1
CASSPVVNTEAFF
>TRBJ2-7|TRBV4-1
CASSQQTGNYEQYF
>TRBJ2-7|TRBV7-2
CASSPPVGGLASYEQYF
>TRBJ2-7|TRBV5-3
CASSLFWGSKDEQYF
>TRBJ2-7|TRBV6-5
CASSYSVGPNTYEQYF
>TRBJ1-1|TRBV19
CASRGGNTEAFF
>TRBJ1-1|TRBV4-2
CASSLNTDMNTEAFF
>TRBJ2-7|TRBV7-2
CASSLLAGGGGSYEQYF
>TRBJ2-7|TRBV7-2
CASSPGQGTGEQYF
>TRBJ2-1|TRBV13
CASSLGRQGIINEQFF
>TRBJ2-5|TRBV7-5
CVRIDRGTENQETQYF
>TRBJ2-7|TRBV10-3
CATGQLGQGAVEQYF
>TRBJ2-7|TRBV13
CASSYGQDEQYF
>TRBJ2-1|TRBV4-1
CASSPLLWGDNEQFF
>TRBJ1-2|TRBV4-1
CASSQDRGSNYGYTF
>TRBJ1-1|TRBV28
CASRRGRLGQNTEAFF
>TRBJ1-3|TRBV13
CASSSVMTSRGEGNTIYF
>TRBJ2-5|TRBV11-1
CASSLEDRVWETQYF
>TRBJ2-7|TRBV28
CASSLLAAYEQYF
>TRBJ2-7|TRBV5-6
CASGAGFTYEQYF
>TRBJ2-6|TRBV19
CASSTRTGGSSGANVLTF
>TRBJ2-3|TRBV27
CATSGGISYTDTQYF
>TRBJ1-2|TRBV19
CASSISTGSYGYTF
>TRBJ2-5|TRBV4-3
CASSQGWIAGSEETQYF
>TRBJ1-6|TRBV30
CAFHRELNSPLHF
>TRBJ1-2|TRBV29-1
CSVVASYGYTF
>TRBJ2-1|TRBV11-2
CASSLSSGRPSYNEQFF
>TRBJ1-1|TRBV6-5
CASSPRQGTEAFF
>TRBJ2-5|TRBV5-1
CASSSDRVGETQYF
>TRBJ2-7|TRBV5-1
CASSLGQGAEQYF